A single sample is the source of the 24 T cell receptor beta chains below, sequenced in a study of blood T cell repertoires in COVID-19 (dated by TCRdb to about 2020). To prepare the library, the immunoSEQ multiplex PCR assay was applied. What TCRdb holds here is the immuneACCESS table cut down to in-frame rearrangements. Part of the clones is not present; checked against another copy, under half of the missing clones reflect an unresolved V gene, and the others are unexplained. The sample data list approximately 32,000 clones, and just over 85% of these were observed just once. The top ten clones comprise roughly 5% of the sample. Sequences were obtained from peripheral blood. Source of these receptors: a woman between 65 and 79 years old with active COVID-19.

V gene TRBV3-1 (or the pseudogene TRBV3-2) combines with J gene TRBJ2-7; TRBD1 aligns across 7 bases. V was pared by 6 bases and J by 5 bases, with 4 bases of the junction left unmatched. This CDR3 is built from 12 residues. Germline V lookup: CDR1 LGHDT, CDR2 YNNKEL (reference sequence). The CDR3 loop reads CASSQTGNEQYF. In DNA form, the CDR3 reads TGTGCCAGCAGTCAGACAGGGAACGAGCAGTACTTC.

This clone was counted a few times. The gene calls are TRBV5-6 and TRBJ2-7, with 9 bases lining up with TRBD1. From germline, CDR1 is SGHDT and CDR2 YYEEEE. This CDR3 has 15 residues. With 5 bases clipped from V and 0 bases from J, the junction kept 6 bases outside the gene matches. The chain's CDR3 is CASSTGTGLSYEQYF. CDR3 in DNA: TGTGCCAGCAGTACCGGGACAGGGCTCTCCTACGAGCAGTACTTC.

The chain joins TRBV6-2 or TRBV6-3 to TRBJ2-7; D is unclear. The V gene's germline CDR1 is MNHEY and CDR2 SVGEGT. The CDR3 is made up of 12 amino acids. The ends were cut back, 4 bases at V and 3 bases at J, with 7 bases in the middle. CDR3 region: CASSLTVYEQYF. Written as DNA, the CDR3 is TGTGCCAGCAGTTTAACGGTCTACGAGCAGTACTTC.

CDR3 sequence reads: CASSLGTSSSTQYF. In DNA, the CDR3 is TGCGCCAGCAGCTTGGGGACTTCCTCATCGACGCAGTATTTT. The chain carries TRBV5-1 and TRBJ2-3; a weak D match, TRBD2 (5 bases). CDR3 length: 14 residues. V was clipped by 0 bases and J by 9 bases, with 14 bases between them. Germline values: CDR1 SGHRS, CDR2 YFSETQ.

The rearrangement joins TRBV24-1 to TRBJ1-2; the D gene is possibly TRBD1 (5 bases). The V gene's germline CDR1 is KGHDR and CDR2 SFDVKD. V lost 4 bases and J 3 bases, leaving 14 bases between the germline ends. The CDR3 length is 15 residues. CDR3 in amino acids: CATSDPSLGDYGYTF. Written as DNA, the CDR3 is TGTGCCACCAGTGACCCCTCCCTAGGGGACTATGGCTACACCTTC.

The chain employs TRBV4-1 and TRBJ1-6, with a weak D call TRBD1 (6 bases). The CDR3 extends over 17 amino acids. V was trimmed by 1 base and J by 7 bases, leaving 17 bases between them. The germline V gene encodes CDR1 MGHRA and CDR2 YSYEKL. The CDR3 sequence: CASSQGGHRLSNSPLHF. The DNA of the CDR3 is TGCGCCAGCAGCCAAGGGGGGCACCGGCTTTCCAATTCACCCCTCCACTTT.

This chain connects TRBV5-4 to TRBJ2-7; a possible D gene is TRBD2 (6 bases). The V and J ends lost 0 bases and 2 bases respectively, with 12 bases between them. This CDR3 is built from 15 residues. The germline V gene has CDR1 SGHNT and CDR2 YYREEE (reference sequence). CDR3 sequence: CASSLGPGEAYEQYF. CDR3 coding DNA: TGTGCCAGCAGCTTGGGGCCGGGGGAAGCCTACGAGCAGTACTTC.

This sequence joins TRBV30 and TRBJ1-2, with D possibly matching TRBD1 (5 bases). V was pared by 4 bases and J by 4 bases, with 7 bases between. The CDR3 is made up of 11 amino acids. In germline, CDR1 is GTSNPN, CDR2 SVGIG (reference sequence). Here the CDR3 DNA reads TGTGCCTGGAACGGGGGCTATGGCTACACCTTC. Translating gives CAWNGGYGYTF.

The V gene is TRBV18, the J gene TRBJ2-7; 8 bases align to TRBD2. CDR1 and CDR2 from the germline V gene are KGHSH and LQKENI. Trimming cost V 3 bases and J 2 bases; bases outside gene matches: 9. CDR3 length equals 16 residues. The CDR3 is CASSPTGGGLTYEQYF. CDR3 coding DNA: TGTGCCAGCTCACCGACGGGGGGGGGACTCACCTACGAGCAGTACTTC. Full variable domain (outside the CDR3, taken from reference TRBV18 and TRBJ2-7): NAGVMQNPRHLVRRRGQEARLRCSPMKGHSHVYWYRQLPEEGLKFMVYLQKENIIDESGMPKERFSAEFPKEGPSILRIQQVVRGDSAAYFCASSPTGGGLTYEQYFGPGTRLTVT.

The CDR3 region has the DNA TGTGCCAGCAGCCGCGGACTAGCGGGGGGTGAAGATACGCAGTATTTT. Its protein is CASSRGLAGGEDTQYF. The J gene is TRBJ2-3, the V gene TRBV3-1 (or the pseudogene TRBV3-2), with TRBD2 matching 14 bases. The germline V gene encodes CDR1 LGHDT and CDR2 YNNKEL (reference sequence). The CDR3 length is 16 residues. V shed 4 bases, J shed 5 bases, and the junction held 5 bases outside the gene matches.

This chain uses TRBV11-3 with TRBJ2-7; perhaps TRBD1 as D (5 bases). CDR1 is SGHNT, CDR2 YENEEA, per germline. CDR3 length equals 12 residues. V lost 8 bases and J lost 1, with 9 bases in between. The DNA for the CDR3 is TGTGCCAGCCAAGGGGTGTCCTACGAGCAGTACTTC. It encodes CASQGVSYEQYF.

The rearrangement links TRBV29-1 to TRBJ2-5; D gene unclear. CDR1 and CDR2 (germline): SQVTM, ANQGSEA. The CDR3 covers 13 residues. Deletions cut 1 base from V and 1 base from J, with 7 bases between. The chain's CDR3 is CSVEAHSQETQYF. The CDR3 DNA is TGCAGCGTTGAAGCTCACAGCCAAGAGACCCAGTACTTC.

The rearrangement links TRBV6-5 to TRBJ2-5; D uncertain. V gave up 2 bases and J gave up 7 bases, with 14 bases separating them. The CDR3 is 14 residues long. CDR1 MNHEY and CDR2 SVGAGI come from the germline V gene. The CDR3 DNA is TGTGCCAGCAGTTACGGCCTCCCAGGTGGGACCCAGTACTTC. Protein sequence: CASSYGLPGGTQYF.

V usage is TRBV28 and J usage is TRBJ1-6; 9 nucleotides line up with TRBD1. Germline loops: CDR1 MDHEN, CDR2 SYDVKM. Trimming at V came to 5 bases and at J to 7 bases, leaving 6 bases not matched to a gene. This CDR3 has 15 residues. The CDR3 region has the DNA TGTGCCAGCAGTGGGGACAGGGCCCACAATTCACCCCTCCACTTT. Translation: CASSGDRAHNSPLHF.

The chain has TRBV18 and TRBJ1-4; tentative D call: TRBD1 (6 bases). The CDR3 has 12 amino acids. Germline V CDR1 and CDR2: KGHSH, LQKENI. The V and J ends lost 6 bases and 8 bases respectively, with 10 bases between them. The CDR3 spells CASSPDREKLFF. The CDR3 DNA reads as TGTGCCAGCTCCCCCGACAGGGAAAAACTGTTTTTT.

The rearrangement joins TRBV4-3 to TRBJ1-1; D not resolved. This CDR3 has 14 residues. CDR1 and CDR2 (germline): LGHNA, YSLEER. Trimming took 4 bases from V and 1 from J, leaving 10 bases between them. The CDR3 sequence is CASSLSVGNTEAFF. In DNA, the CDR3 is TGCGCCAGCAGCCTGTCGGTTGGGAACACTGAAGCTTTCTTT.

The chain recombines TRBV29-1 with TRBJ2-3; D possibly corresponds to TRBD2 (6 bases). With 7 bases removed from V and 1 base from J, the gap between germline ends came to 15 bases. The CDR3 is 14 residues long. Germline values: CDR1 SQVTM, CDR2 ANQGSEA. The CDR3 DNA reads TGCAGCGCGGATGCGGGGCCGGGCACAGATACGCAGTATTTT. It yields the protein CSADAGPGTDTQYF.

The chain uses TRBV6-4 and TRBJ1-5; a weak D match, TRBD1 (5 bases). Germline CDR1 is MRHNA and CDR2 is SNTAGT. Trimming shortened V by 3 bases and J by 4 bases, and 7 bases separated the two germline ends. The CDR3 runs to 13 residues. The CDR3: CASSEQENQPQHF. CDR3 nucleotide sequence: TGTGCCAGCAGTGAACAGGAGAATCAGCCCCAGCATTTT.

The chain combines TRBV5-1 with TRBJ2-1, with D maybe TRBD2 (6 bases). Per germline, CDR1 SGHRS and CDR2 YFSETQ. V lost 2 bases, J lost 9 bases, and 12 bases lay in between. The CDR3 loop spans 13 amino acids. The CDR3 reads CASSFSSVTEQFF. The CDR3 DNA is TGCGCCAGCAGCTTTTCTAGCGTCACTGAGCAGTTCTTC.

This clone was counted once. This chain joins TRBV11-2 and TRBJ2-5; 13 bases map to TRBD2. V was pared by 5 bases and J by 4 bases, with 7 bases of the junction left unmatched. Germline CDR1 reads SGHAT; CDR2 reads FQNNGV. The length of the CDR3 is 16 residues. CDR3 nucleotides: TGTGCCAGCAGCCCCGGGACTAGCGGGGCTCCAGAGACCCAGTACTTC. Its protein product is CASSPGTSGAPETQYF.

The chain recombines TRBV11-2 with TRBJ1-1; D is perhaps TRBD1 (6 bases). Germline V gives CDR1 SGHAT, CDR2 FQNNGV. Between the trimmed V and J ends, which lost 5 bases and 7 bases, there was a span of 11 bases. This CDR3 contains 12 residues. The CDR3 protein is CASSPDSYEAFF. In DNA form, the CDR3 reads TGTGCCAGCAGCCCGGACAGTTATGAAGCTTTCTTT.

This chain connects TRBV4-3 to TRBJ1-4; tentatively, D is TRBD1 (5 bases). The CDR3 runs to 13 residues. Trimming pared 4 bases from V and 8 bases from J, leaving 11 bases between. Per germline, CDR1 LGHNA and CDR2 YSLEER. The CDR3 DNA follows: TGCGCCAGCAGCCCCCGGCGGGGGGAAAAACTGTTTTTT. Its translation is CASSPRRGEKLFF.

This clone showed up just once. This chain connects TRBV7-3 to TRBJ2-1; D possibly corresponds to TRBD2 (5 bases). This CDR3 spans 15 amino acids. V was clipped by 5 bases and J by 7 bases, with 18 bases between them. Germline V gene data show CDR1 as SGHTA and CDR2 as FQGTGA. Written as DNA, the CDR3 is TGTGCCAGCAGCACAGAGGGCGCTCTTGGAAATGAGCAGTTCTTC. It yields the protein CASSTEGALGNEQFF. Drawing the rest from reference TRBV7-3 and TRBJ2-1, the complete variable domain is GAGVSQTPSNKVTEKGKYVELRCDPISGHTALYWYRQSLGQGPEFLIYFQGTGAADDSGLPNDRFFAVRPEGSVSTLKIQRTERGDSAVYLCASSTEGALGNEQFFGPGTRLTVL.

The V gene is TRBV4-2, the J gene TRBJ2-7; 9 bases are shared with TRBD2. The CDR3 is made up of 17 amino acids. The germline V gene encodes CDR1 LGHNA and CDR2 YNFKEQ. J was trimmed by 3 bases and V by 4 bases; bases with no gene match: 13. Here the CDR3 reads CASSPNRGGGAVYEQYF. Here the CDR3 DNA reads TGTGCCAGCAGCCCTAACCGAGGCGGGGGGGCGGTCTACGAGCAGTACTTC.